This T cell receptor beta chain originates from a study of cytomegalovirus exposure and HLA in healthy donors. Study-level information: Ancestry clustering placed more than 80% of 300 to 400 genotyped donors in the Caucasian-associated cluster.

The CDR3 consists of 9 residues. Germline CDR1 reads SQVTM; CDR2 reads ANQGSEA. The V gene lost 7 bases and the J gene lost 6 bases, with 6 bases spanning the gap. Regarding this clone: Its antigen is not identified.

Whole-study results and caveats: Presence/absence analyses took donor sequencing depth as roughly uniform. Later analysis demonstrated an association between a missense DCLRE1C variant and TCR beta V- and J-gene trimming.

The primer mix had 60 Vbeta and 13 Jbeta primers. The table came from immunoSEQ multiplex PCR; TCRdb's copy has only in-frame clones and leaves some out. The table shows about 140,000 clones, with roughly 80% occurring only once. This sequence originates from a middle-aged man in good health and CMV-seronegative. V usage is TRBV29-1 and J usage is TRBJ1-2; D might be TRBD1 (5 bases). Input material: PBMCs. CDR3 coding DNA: TGCAGCGAAGGGGATGGCTACACCTTC. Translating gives CSEGDGYTF.